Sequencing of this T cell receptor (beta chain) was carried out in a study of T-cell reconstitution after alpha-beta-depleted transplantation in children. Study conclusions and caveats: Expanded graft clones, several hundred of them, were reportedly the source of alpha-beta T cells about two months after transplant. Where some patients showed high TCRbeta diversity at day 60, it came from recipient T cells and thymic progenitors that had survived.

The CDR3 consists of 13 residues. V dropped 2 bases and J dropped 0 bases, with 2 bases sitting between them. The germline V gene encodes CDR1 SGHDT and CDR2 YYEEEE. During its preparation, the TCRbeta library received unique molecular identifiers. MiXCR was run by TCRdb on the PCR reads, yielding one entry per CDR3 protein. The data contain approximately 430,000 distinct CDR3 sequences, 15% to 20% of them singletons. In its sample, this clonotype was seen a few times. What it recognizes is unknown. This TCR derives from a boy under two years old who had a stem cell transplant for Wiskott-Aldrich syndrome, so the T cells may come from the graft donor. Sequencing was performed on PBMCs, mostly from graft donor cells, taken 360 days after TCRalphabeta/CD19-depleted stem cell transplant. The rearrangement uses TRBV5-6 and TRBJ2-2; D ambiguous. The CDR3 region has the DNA TGTGCCAGCAGCTTTGCGAACACCGGGGAGCTGTTTTTT. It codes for CASSFANTGELFF. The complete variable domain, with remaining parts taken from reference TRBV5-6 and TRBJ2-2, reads DAGVTQSPTHLIKTRGQQVTLRCSPKSGHDTVSWYQQALGQGPQFIFQYYEEEERQRGNFPDRFSGHQFPNYSSELNVNALLLGDSALYLCASSFANTGELFFGEGSRLTVL.